This section outlines one T cell receptor (beta chain) sequence together with its context. The antigen this receptor binds is unknown. No much larger clone exists at a distance of one base, and base qualities are not known. The data were obtained in a study of cytomegalovirus exposure and HLA in healthy donors (TCRdb year 2017). Regarding the study in general: An earlier analysis of approximately 590 of the donors reported approximately 290 Gb of sequence data and 117 million unique TCR beta sequences from 190 million or so T cells. An early release that covered more than 550 HLA-typed donors contained about 300 gigabases of sequencing data and around 80 million unique TCR sequences. The genetic ancestry cluster associated with self-reported Caucasian donors included 70% to 85% of the 300 to 450 genotyped donors. The aim of the study was to test whether cataloging public T cell receptors could identify signatures of past pathogen exposure. The study used immunosequencing to profile the T cell repertoires of several hundred subjects and linked those repertoires to cytomegalovirus serostatus. Along with the approximately 650-subject first cohort, a separate validation cohort of over a hundred different subjects was used. High-throughput TCR immunosequencing, statistical association of individual TCRs with disease status, and machine learning were combined to predict cytomegalovirus infection status. To study patterns of TCR occurrence, a later analysis re-analyzed previously published TCR beta repertoires from 666 donors and added high-resolution HLA genotyping. Rather than using new phenotypic data, the later analysis identified candidate immune exposures from TCR beta sequences and from how often those sequences occurred across donors. To decide whether each TCR beta V gene segment behaved as functional or pseudogenic, an earlier analysis of several hundred of the donors relied on high-throughput TCR beta sequencing. Alongside the repertoire data, information on donor age, sex, ethnicity and CMV serostatus was compiled. Genome-wide SNP genotypes for about 65% of the 666 donors were used in a later genetic analysis, which treated that subset as a discovery cohort. Every discovery cohort repertoire had been produced on one sequencing platform. HLA typing covered class I and class II loci at four-digit resolution. Typing coverage differed by locus: A, B, C, DRB1 and DQB1 were typed in roughly 629-630 donors, DQA1 in roughly 510, DPA1 in nearly 610, and DPB1 in around 490. A handful of DR-DQ haplotypes were handled as single units for association and clustering because linkage in the cohort was strong. On average, roughly 200,000 unique TCR beta nucleotide sequences were sequenced per donor among roughly 430 genotyped donors of the cohort, with 15% to 20% of those sequences being non-productive. Paper-wide results and their limitations: Correlated functional status among segregating V segments might reflect linkage disequilibrium, but an unknown experimental factor could not be ruled out. A further reported finding was that TCR beta sequences accurately predicted the HLA-A and HLA-B alleles for most subjects in the first cohort. HLA typing was unavailable for some donors at each locus, so association tests used only the typed subset. Strong co-occurrence of HLA alleles, especially DR and DQ, made assigning TCR associations to individual alleles difficult. A later analysis found that HLA-associated TCR beta chains were more clonally expanded and had lower generation probabilities than equally common non-associated chains. Most CMV-associated TCR beta chains appeared to be HLA-restricted in a later analysis, and the HLA associations seemed to be driven largely by CMV exposure. The cohort was sequenced for TCR beta chains only, and without alpha or paired-chain data the features that could be detected were limited. In vitro tests confirmed that three of the cytomegalovirus-associated TCR beta chains recognize cytomegalovirus antigens. According to the authors, the approach could potentially be generalized to other disease states and immunological phenotypes. In a later analysis, the rate of TCR association differed among HLA loci, with DRB1 alleles having the most associated TCRs and HLA-C alleles having the fewest. A later genetic analysis associated a missense DCLRE1C variant with V-gene and J-gene trimming of TCR beta chains, and an independent cohort replicated the association. A later analysis associated about 18,000 TCR beta sequences with specific HLA alleles at a false discovery rate of 0.05. In a later genetic analysis, fewer N-insertions in productive TCRs were reported among donors in an Asian-associated ancestry cluster than the 666-donor mean. The earlier analysis of approximately 540 of the donors excluded roughly 17 rarely observed V segments, including chromosome 9 orphons, because counts were too low. In an earlier analysis of 500 to 650 of the donors, most TCR beta V segments appeared in productive rearrangements about 90% or about 30% of the time, broadly matching IMGT annotations. The study gave a list of under 200 TCR beta chains associated with cytomegalovirus. A later analysis reported that several top co-occurrence clusters appeared linked to parvovirus B19, influenza, CMV and Epstein-Barr virus. Sequencing depth was assumed to be roughly uniform across donors in the presence/absence analyses, though that assumption may not hold. Across donors, most TCR sequences were observed very rarely, whereas some public TCRs were present in many individuals. The sequencing pipeline was judged likely to have produced a cluster of highly shared sequence variants as a technical artifact. Some IMGT-functional V segments, including TRBV6-2 and TRBV6-3, could not be distinguished by the 87-base-pair reads and were therefore excluded. The classifier was reported to diagnose cytomegalovirus status with high specificity and sensitivity in both the original and validation cohorts. Immune exposure information for the cohort was limited to CMV serostatus.

CDR1 and CDR2, per the germline V gene, are SNHLY and FYNNEI. From the cysteine up to the phenylalanine, the CDR3 has a length of 16 residues. Only the CDR3 DNA stays, 48 bases, in frame from base 1. Germline trimming: 5 bases from V, 8 bases from J; junction bases outside gene matches: 8. The cohort consisted of 600 to 700 healthy bone marrow donors. At the time of sampling, all cohort members were nominally healthy, though unrecorded immune exposures were likely present. The donor tested CMV seronegative, placing the donor among the 350 to 400 seronegative members of the cohort. Each donor provided a peripheral blood sample, and peripheral blood mononuclear cells were used for TCR beta sequencing. Genomic DNA extraction from the blood cell samples was performed with the Qiagen DNeasy Blood Extraction Kit. Library preparation was by the immunoSEQ multiplex PCR assay. The multiplex PCR relied on a mix of 60 forward primers for TCR Vbeta segments and 13 reverse primers for TCR Jbeta segments. Amplification of the CDR3 region of rearranged TCR beta genes was performed with a multiplex PCR assay on genomic DNA. The amplified TCR beta libraries were sequenced on the Illumina HiSeq System as 87-base-pair reads. From the authors' description of their analysis: Across the 670 or so repertoires, a later analysis counted 78 million or so unique TCR beta chains, roughly 11 million of which were shared by at least two donors. Raw reads were error-corrected and collapsed into unique sequences with a nearest-neighbor algorithm that merged closely related sequences to remove PCR and sequencing errors. CDR3 sequences were aligned to IMGT reference sequences to assign V, D and J gene segments. For a sequence to be retained, at least a six-nucleotide match to both a V gene segment and a J gene segment was required. A rearrangement was called productive if the CDR3 had no stop codons and remained in frame with V and J, and every other rearrangement was called non-productive. CDR3 was defined by IMGT convention, running from the second conserved V-encoded cysteine to the conserved J-encoded phenylalanine. Sequences without an unambiguous match to a single V gene segment were excluded from the earlier analysis of 587 of the donors. An earlier analysis of fewer than 750 of the donors classified V segments as functional when productive rearrangements were above 56.7% and as segregating when the standard deviation between donors was above 5%. A statistical classification framework was developed to diagnose cytomegalovirus status using the catalog of TCR beta chain sequences. V and J gene assignment, in a later analysis, came from comparing TCR nucleotide sequences with IMGT/GENE-DB human TR gene sequences. In a later analysis, CDR3 sequences and most-parsimonious VDJ recombination scenarios were assigned using the TCRdist pipeline. In a later analysis, each TCR beta chain was defined by its CDR3 amino acid sequence together with its V-gene family, and reads without a unique V-gene family were excluded. As a way to deal with suspected cross-contamination and a sequencing artifact, a later analysis dropped nearly 600 nucleotide sequences that were highly shared and had low generation probability. For each public chain, a later analysis derived a clonal expansion index from normalized ranks of inferred template counts within each repertoire. In a later analysis, generation probabilities were computed with a VDJ recombination model fitted to out-of-frame rearrangements, and the resulting probabilities were checked against IGoR. In a later analysis, TCR-TCR, TCR-HLA and TCR-CMV co-occurrence was scored with hypergeometric tests, and a repertoire-size bias correction was applied to TCR pairs. In a later analysis, false discovery rates were estimated by permuting HLA or CMV assignments 20 times. In a later analysis, co-occurring TCRs were grouped using DBSCAN, with TCRdist sequence similarity added in when clustering inside HLA-allele-positive subsets. Co-occurrence clustering excluded repertoires with fewer than 30,000 or more than 120,000 public chains, plus five with anomalous nucleotide sharing. TCRdb stores this immuneACCESS table with in-frame sequences only. Part of the clones is absent; in the studies checked, under half of the shortfall reflects unresolved V genes, and no reason is known for the rest. V and J calls and clone size are given by that table; D and trimming were obtained from the DNA. The sample records 95,000 to 100,000 clones, around 72% of which are singletons. In total, the top ten clones hold 1.8% of the sample.

The TCR originated in a male donor in good health and CMV-seronegative. The source material was PBMCs. The chain was built from TRBV2 and TRBJ2-1, with TRBD2 matching 14 junction bases. The CDR3 here reads CASSLGTSGGSDEQFF. The nucleotides read TGTGCCAGCAGTCTCGGGACTAGCGGGGGCTCAGATGAGCAGTTCTTC.